The subject of this entry is one T cell receptor beta chain. The data stem from a study of blood T cell repertoires in COVID-19. Study-wide background: The origin of the acute and convalescent COVID-19 samples was the United States, Italy and Spain. PBMCs, B-cell-depleted T cells, or T cells provided the cDNA or gDNA that made up the material.

Trimming pared 4 bases from V and 3 bases from J, leaving 12 bases between. The germline V gene encodes CDR1 SQVTM and CDR2 ANQGSEA. There are 13 residues in the CDR3. Study processing details: Scientists estimated how many nucleated cells there were by amplifying reference gene primers. TCRdb's table, derived via immunoSEQ multiplex PCR, lists solely in-frame clones and lacks some. V and J calls and clone size follow that table, whereas D and trimming were derived from the DNA. The table lists around 110,000 clones, 70% to 90% of them singletons. Sample: peripheral blood. This rearrangement joins TRBV29-1 to TRBJ1-1; unclear D gene. The clonotype comes from a man aged 35-49 years with acute or convalescent COVID-19. The CDR3: CSVATGIDTEAFF. The CDR3 coding sequence is TGCAGCGTTGCGACGGGGATCGACACTGAAGCTTTCTTT.